One TCR beta chain is described in this entry. The antigen remains undetermined. Germline CDR1 SGHRS, CDR2 YFSETQ. With 0 bases clipped from V and 8 bases from J, the junction kept 4 bases outside the gene matches. The CDR3 runs 13 residues. This sample was included in a study of a mutant IDH1 vaccine in newly diagnosed glioma. Study conclusions and caveats: Pseudoprogression apparently tracked independently of changes in top peripheral T cell clonotypes.

TCRdb's table, derived via immunoSEQ multiplex PCR, lists solely in-frame clones and lacks some. The sample lists tens of thousands of clones; roughly 74% were seen once. Time point described: week 35, safety follow-up. Alongside topical imiquimod, each dose of vaccine comprised 300 ug of mutant IDH1 20-mer peptide. Patients came in for eight vaccinations, in weeks 1, 3, 5, 7, 11, 15, 19 and 23. The rearrangement joins TRBV5-1 to TRBJ1-1, with TRBD1 identical over 7 bases. The specimen was PBMCs, collected from a glioma patient whose treatment included an IDH1 peptide vaccine. The sequence derives from a man aged 50 to 59 with glioma. CDR3 residues: CASSLGQGGEAFF. The CDR3 DNA follows: TGCGCCAGCAGCTTGGGACAGGGAGGAGAAGCTTTCTTT.